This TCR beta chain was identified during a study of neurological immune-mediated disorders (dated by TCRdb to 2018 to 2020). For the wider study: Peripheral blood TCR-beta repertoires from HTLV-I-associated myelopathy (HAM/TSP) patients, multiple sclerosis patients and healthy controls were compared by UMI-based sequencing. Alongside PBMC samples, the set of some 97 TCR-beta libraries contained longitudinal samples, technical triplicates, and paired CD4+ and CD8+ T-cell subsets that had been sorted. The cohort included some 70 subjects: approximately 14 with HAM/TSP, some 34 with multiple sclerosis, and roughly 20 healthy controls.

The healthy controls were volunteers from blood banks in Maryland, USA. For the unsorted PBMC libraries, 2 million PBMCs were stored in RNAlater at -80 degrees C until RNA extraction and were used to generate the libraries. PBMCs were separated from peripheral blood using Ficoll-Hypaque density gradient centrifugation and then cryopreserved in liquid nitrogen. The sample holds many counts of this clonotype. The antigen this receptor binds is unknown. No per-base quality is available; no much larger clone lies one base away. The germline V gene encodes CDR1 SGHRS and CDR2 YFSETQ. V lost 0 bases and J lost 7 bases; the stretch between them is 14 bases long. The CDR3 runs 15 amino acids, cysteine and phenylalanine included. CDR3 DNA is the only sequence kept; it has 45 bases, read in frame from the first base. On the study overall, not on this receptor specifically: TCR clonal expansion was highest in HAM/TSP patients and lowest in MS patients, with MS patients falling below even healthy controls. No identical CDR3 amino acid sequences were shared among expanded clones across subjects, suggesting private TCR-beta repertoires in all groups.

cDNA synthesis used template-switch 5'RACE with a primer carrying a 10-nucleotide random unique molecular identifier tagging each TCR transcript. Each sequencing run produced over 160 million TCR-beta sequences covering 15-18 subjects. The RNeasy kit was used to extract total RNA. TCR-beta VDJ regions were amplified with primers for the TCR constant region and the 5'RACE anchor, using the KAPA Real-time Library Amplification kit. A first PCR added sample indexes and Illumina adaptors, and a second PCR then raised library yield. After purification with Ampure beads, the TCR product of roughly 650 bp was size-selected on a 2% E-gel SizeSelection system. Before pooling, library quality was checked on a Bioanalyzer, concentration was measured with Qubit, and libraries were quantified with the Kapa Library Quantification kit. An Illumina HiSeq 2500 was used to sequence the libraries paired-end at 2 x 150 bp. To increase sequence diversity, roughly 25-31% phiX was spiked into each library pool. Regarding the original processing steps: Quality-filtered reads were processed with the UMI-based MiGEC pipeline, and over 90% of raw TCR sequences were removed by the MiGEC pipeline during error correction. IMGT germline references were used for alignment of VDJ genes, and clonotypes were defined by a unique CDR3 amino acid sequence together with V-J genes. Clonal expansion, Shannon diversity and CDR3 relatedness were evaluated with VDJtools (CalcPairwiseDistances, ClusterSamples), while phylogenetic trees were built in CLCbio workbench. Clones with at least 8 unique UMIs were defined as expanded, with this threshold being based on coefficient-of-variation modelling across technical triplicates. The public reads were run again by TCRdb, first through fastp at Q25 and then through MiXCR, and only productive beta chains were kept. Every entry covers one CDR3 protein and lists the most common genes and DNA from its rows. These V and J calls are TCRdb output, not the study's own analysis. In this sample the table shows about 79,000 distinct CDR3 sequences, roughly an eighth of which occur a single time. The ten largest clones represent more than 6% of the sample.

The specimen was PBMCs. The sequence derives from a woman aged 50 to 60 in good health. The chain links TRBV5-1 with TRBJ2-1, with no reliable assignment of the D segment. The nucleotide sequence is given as TGCGCCAGCAGCTTGGGCCACCCAGGTACGAATGAGCAGTTCTTC. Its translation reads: CASSLGHPGTNEQFF.